The 17 T cell receptor beta chains below all came from one sample that was sequenced in a study of T-cell reconstitution after alpha-beta-depleted transplantation in children. Unique molecular identifiers were used to barcode this TCRbeta library. In TCRdb, the PCR reads were re-called with MiXCR into one record per CDR3 protein. The sample holds about 500,000 distinct CDR3 sequences; over 25% are singletons and the top ten take around 2.3%. The sequences come from PBMCs from the stem cell graft donor, collected from the stem cell graft. Every receptor here comes from a human donor who donated a stem cell graft to a child with aplastic anemia.

The CDR3 loop reads CSARGWGTASNQPQHF. Written as DNA, the CDR3 is TGCAGTGCTAGAGGTTGGGGGACGGCTAGCAATCAGCCCCAGCATTTT. The V gene is TRBV20-1, the J gene TRBJ1-5; D may be TRBD1 (5 bases). Trimming shortened V by 1 base and J by 0 bases, and 13 bases separated the two germline ends. The CDR3 totals 16 residues. CDR1 is DFQATT, CDR2 SNEGSKA, per germline (reference sequence).

This clonotype appeared a few times. The genes are TRBV12-3 or TRBV12-4 and TRBJ1-2, with unresolved D. The CDR3 is 14 amino acids. Trimming cost V 1 base and J 4 bases, with 10 bases left between them. As DNA, the CDR3 is TGTGCCAGCAGTTTAGACGCAGGAAGCTATGGCTACACCTTC. It translates to CASSLDAGSYGYTF.

This clonotype is a singleton in its sample. The chain combines TRBV2 with TRBJ2-3; 10 nucleotides align to TRBD2. The CDR3 is made up of 15 amino acids. CDR1 and CDR2 from the germline V gene are SNHLY and FYNNEI. The trim removed 6 bases at V and 5 bases at J, leaving 8 bases unmatched. The CDR3 nucleotides read TGTGCCAGCAGCCCTCTAGCGGGAGAGGTAGATACGCAGTATTTT. This encodes CASSPLAGEVDTQYF.

The chain employs TRBV7-9 and TRBJ1-2; the D gene is possibly TRBD1 (6 bases). The CDR3 runs to 15 residues. Germline loops: CDR1 SEHNR, CDR2 FQNEAQ (reference sequence). V gave up 1 base and J gave up 5 bases, with 14 bases separating them. The CDR3 DNA follows: TGTGCCAGCAGCTTAGTACCGAAGGGGGAATATGGCTACACCTTC. Protein: CASSLVPKGEYGYTF. Looking up the rest from reference TRBV7-9 and TRBJ1-2 gives the full variable domain: DTGVSQNPRHKITKRGQNVTFRCDPISEHNRLYWYRQTLGQGPEFLTYFQNEAQLEKSRLLSDRFSAERPKGSFSTLEIQRTEQGDSAMYLCASSLVPKGEYGYTFGSGTRLTVV.

This chain uses TRBV5-1 with TRBJ2-2; D call uncertain. Trimming pared 0 bases from V and 5 bases from J, leaving 11 bases between. Germline V gene sequence: CDR1 SGHRS, CDR2 YFSETQ. This CDR3 region has 15 residues. CDR3 coding DNA: TGCGCCAGCAGCTTGGAGACGAGTAGGACCGGGGAGCTGTTTTTT. Translating gives CASSLETSRTGELFF.

The J gene is TRBJ1-1, the V gene TRBV24-1; D gene unclear. Germline V gives CDR1 KGHDR, CDR2 SFDVKD. Trimming removed 8 bases from V and 3 bases from J, with 12 bases in between. This CDR3 is built from 13 residues. The CDR3 loop reads CATTSGVDTEAFF. The CDR3 coding sequence is TGTGCCACCACCTCCGGGGTCGACACTGAAGCTTTCTTT.

This clonotype turned up a few times. The gene calls are TRBV5-8 and TRBJ2-7; tentative D call: TRBD1 (6 bases). CDR3 length equals 15 residues. Germline V lookup: CDR1 SGHTS, CDR2 YDEGEE. Trimming took off 0 bases at V and 7 bases at J, with 17 bases between the two ends. This chain's CDR3 is CASSLVGQWASEQYF. The CDR3 coding sequence is TGTGCCAGCAGCTTGGTAGGACAGTGGGCGAGTGAGCAGTACTTC. Full variable domain (missing parts from reference TRBV5-8 and TRBJ2-7): EAGVTQSPTHLIKTRGQQATLRCSPISGHTSVYWYQQALGLGLQFLLWYDEGEERNRGNFPPRFSGRQFPNYSSELNVNALELEDSALYLCASSLVGQWASEQYFGPGTRLTVT.

The genes are TRBV6-1 and TRBJ2-7; tentative D call: TRBD2 (5 bases). CDR1 MNHNS and CDR2 SASEGT come from the germline V gene. The V and J ends lost 3 bases and 3 bases respectively, with 18 bases between them. The length of the CDR3 is 16 residues. The CDR3 loop is CASSEGYEGSFYEQYF. The CDR3 DNA is TGTGCCAGCAGTGAGGGCTACGAGGGCTCCTTCTACGAGCAGTACTTC.

This rearrangement joins TRBV28 to TRBJ2-7; 14 nucleotides match TRBD2. V lost 7 bases and J lost 2; bases outside the gene matches: 7. This CDR3 has 16 amino acids. CDR1 is MDHEN, CDR2 SYDVKM, per germline. The DNA of the CDR3 is TGTGCCAGCACCTTAGGGACTAGCGGGAGCCCCTACGAGCAGTACTTC. Its translation: CASTLGTSGSPYEQYF.

This clonotype has only a few counts. This chain links TRBV4-3 with TRBJ1-4; D is unclear. The ends were cut back, 3 bases at V and 5 bases at J, with 16 bases in the middle. The germline V gene encodes CDR1 LGHNA and CDR2 YSLEER. CDR3 size: 16 residues. The CDR3: CASSQVGRATNEKLFF. The CDR3 nucleotides read TGCGCCAGCAGCCAGGTTGGAAGGGCGACAAATGAAAAACTGTTTTTT.

The chain has TRBV5-6 and TRBJ2-7; 12 nucleotides match TRBD2. V was clipped by 1 base and J by 2 bases; unmatched bases: 10. The V gene's germline CDR1 is SGHDT and CDR2 YYEEEE. The CDR3 runs to 18 residues. The CDR3 region is CASSLLGPTSGRTYEQYV. For the CDR3, the DNA is TGTGCCAGCAGCTTGTTAGGGCCGACTAGCGGGAGAACCTACGAGCAGTACGTC.

A few counts support this clonotype. This sequence joins TRBV2 and TRBJ1-1, with D hard to call. Deletions cut 7 bases from V and 2 bases from J, with 11 bases between. The CDR3 extends over 13 amino acids. Germline V lookup: CDR1 SNHLY, CDR2 FYNNEI. The CDR3 spells CASITEINTEAFF. CDR3 coding DNA: TGTGCCAGCATAACAGAGATAAACACTGAAGCTTTCTTT.

At least ten counts were recorded for this clonotype. The chain links TRBV11-3 to TRBJ2-5, with D unresolved. Germline lookup yields CDR1 SGHNT and CDR2 YENEEA. The CDR3 extends over 13 amino acids. Trimming removed 5 bases at V and 2 bases at J, with 9 bases between. CDR3 protein: CASSPGVQETQYF. The DNA of the CDR3 is TGTGCCAGCAGCCCAGGTGTGCAAGAGACCCAGTACTTC. Filled out from reference TRBV11-3 and TRBJ2-5, the complete variable domain reads EAGVVQSPRYKIIEKKQPVAFWCNPISGHNTLYWYLQNLGQGPELLIRYENEEAVDDSQLPKDRFSAERLKGVDSTLKIQPAELGDSAVYLCASSPGVQETQYFGPGTRLLVL.

This clonotype was counted a single time. The gene calls are TRBV29-1 and TRBJ2-1; D unclear. From germline, CDR1 is SQVTM and CDR2 ANQGSEA. The germline V and J ends were trimmed by 7 bases and 16 bases, with 14 bases remaining between them. The CDR3 runs 9 residues. In DNA form, the CDR3 reads TGCAGCGCTGACTTATACCGCTTCTTC. This translates into CSADLYRFF.

The chain has TRBV3-1 and TRBJ1-1; TRBD1 agrees at 8 bases. V gave up 6 bases and J gave up 5 bases; unmatched junction bases: 5. CDR1 and CDR2 (germline): LGHDT, YNNKEL (reference sequence). The CDR3 has 13 amino acids. The CDR3 DNA reads TGTGCCAGCAGTCCAGGGGGCTGGACTGAAGCTTTCTTT. Translating gives CASSPGGWTEAFF.

This chain connects TRBV12-3 or TRBV12-4 to TRBJ2-1; no clear D gene. V shed 0 bases and J shed 9 bases, with 12 bases lying between them. The CDR3 covers 14 residues. CDR3 sequence: CASSLAQRIGEQFF. The CDR3, as DNA: TGTGCCAGCAGTTTAGCCCAGCGAATTGGTGAGCAGTTCTTC.

This clonotype has only a few counts. The chain couples TRBV5-1 to TRBJ1-4; the D is unclear. Germline V gene lookup returns CDR1 SGHRS and CDR2 YFSETQ. Trimming took off 3 bases at V and 5 bases at J, with 11 bases between the two ends. This CDR3 region has 14 residues. For the CDR3, the DNA is TGCGCCAGCAGCTCGACCCTTGCCAATGAAAAACTGTTTTTT. As protein: CASSSTLANEKLFF.